This T cell receptor beta chain came from a study of shared clonotypes between healthy human individuals. As for the study in general: Those who served as donors were a couple of women and three men between the ages of 18 and 49. Whole-study findings and limits: Naive subsets tended to show greater estimated richness than memory subsets. An expected dependence of interdonor clonotype sharing on sequencing depth was noted.

A deep-level run was used for the assay. Profiling relied on immunoSEQ multiplex PCR, and the TCRdb table lists in-frame clones only, not all of them. The sample holds just over 2,000,000 clones, 85% to 95% seen once. J gave up 4 bases and V 1 base, and 1 base lay outside the gene matches. CDR3 length: 13 amino acids. Per germline, CDR1 GTSNPN and CDR2 SVGIG (reference sequence). About this clone: Its target is not known.

Positive CCR7 selection of CD45RO-negative cells yielded the naive CD8 cells, and terminally differentiated effector memory CD45RA+ cells were excluded. The gene calls are TRBV30 and TRBJ1-2; 9 bases map to TRBD1. This clonotype was sampled from a man aged 18 to 29 in good health. The sequenced sample consisted of naive CD8+ T cells sorted from blood. The DNA for the CDR3 is TGTGCCTGGAGTGGGACAGGGGCCTATGGCTACACCTTC. As protein: CAWSGTGAYGYTF.